This T cell receptor (beta chain) stems from a study of T cell repertoires in cytomegalovirus infection. Study background: Selection of CMV epitopes for the study included recently identified HLA-C-restricted and well-studied HLA-B-restricted ones. Public TCR beta signatures indicated both CMV infection and matching HLA type.

Notes on this clonotype: The target antigen is unknown.

Study results and limitations: The ex vivo response showed dominance by HLA-C-restricted CMV-specific TCR beta clonotypes.

Trimming removed 5 bases at V and 5 bases at J, with 13 bases between. Germline V CDR1 and CDR2: GTSNPN, SVGIG (reference sequence). The CDR3 runs 12 residues. TCRdb reprocessed the reads via MiXCR and lists one record per CDR3 protein. In the table there are some 46,000 distinct CDR3 sequences, around 18% of which are singletons. Sequences were derived from CD8+ T cells from cultured PBMCs, sampled from culture after CMV antigen stimulation. The receptor comes from a human donor in good health (CMV status not recorded). Some clones in this sample may be carry-over from other donors' samples. The rearrangement links TRBV30 to TRBJ2-7, with D unresolved. This CDR3 is CAWEYSGHEQYF. CDR3 sequence (DNA): TGTGCCTGGGAGTACTCGGGCCACGAGCAGTACTTC.